The T cell receptor beta chain under discussion was sequenced for a study of T cells in Graves' hyperthyroidism and ophthalmopathy. Amplification of TCR beta CDR3 regions used RNA as the template. The HTBI primer set served for first-round RT-PCR of the TCR CDR3. TCRdb recomputed calls from the multiplex PCR reads with MiXCR, one row per CDR3 protein. The table has 500,000 to 650,000 distinct CDR3 sequences, about 15% seen once. J gave up 0 bases and V 4 bases, and 6 bases lay outside the gene matches. CDR3 size: 17 residues. Germline lookup yields CDR1 MNHNS and CDR2 SASEGT. Material: blood. The receptor was derived from a woman between 18 and 29 years old with Graves' ophthalmopathy. The chain carries TRBV6-1 and TRBJ2-3, with TRBD2 identical over 11 bases. CDR3 DNA sequence: TGTGCCAGCAGTGTACTAGCGGGGGACATTAGCACAGATACGCAGTATTTT. Residues: CASSVLAGDISTDTQYF.